The 16 T cell receptor beta chains below come from one sample, sequenced in a study of CD8 T cells in ankylosing spondylitis. TCRdb used MiXCR to reprocess the 5' RACE reads, holding one entry per CDR3 protein. The top ten clones hold around 6.8% of a sample with fewer than 650,000 distinct CDR3 sequences, approximately 11% of them seen once. Study-wide results and limits: In ankylosing spondylitis blood, a motif of about 8 highly homologous TCR beta variants appeared characteristic.

Their target antigens are unknown. Material for sequencing was blood, either unsorted or a sorted T cell fraction (not recorded which). These TCRs come from a male donor with ankylosing spondylitis.

The gene calls are TRBV20-1 and TRBJ2-1; TRBD2 agrees at 8 bases. This CDR3 spans 16 amino acids. Germline CDR1 reads DFQATT; CDR2 reads SNEGSKA (reference sequence). Trimming took 1 base from V and 1 from J; bases not matched to a gene: 6. In nucleotides, the CDR3 is TGCAGTGCTAGAGGGCCGGGAGGGCTATCCTACAATGAGCAGTTCTTC. This codes for CSARGPGGLSYNEQFF.

The chain joins TRBV10-1 to TRBJ2-7; 8 bases map to TRBD2. Trimming cost V 7 bases and J 7 bases; bases outside gene matches: 18. The CDR3 spans 16 residues. Germline-derived CDR1 and CDR2 are WNHNN and SYGVQD (reference sequence). The CDR3 spells CASTYRSGGGSLEQYV. In nucleotides, the CDR3 is TGCGCCAGCACCTACAGAAGCGGGGGCGGTTCTTTAGAGCAGTACGTC.

In nucleotides, the CDR3 is TGTGCCAGCAGCAAAATAGCTGGGGACTTTTCACAAGAGACCCAGTACTTC. This sequence encodes CASSKIAGDFSQETQYF. J is TRBJ2-5 and V is TRBV3-1, with a possible D match to TRBD2 (6 bases). Germline V gene data show CDR1 as LGHDT and CDR2 as YNNKEL (reference sequence). This CDR3 is 17 amino acids long. V was clipped by 5 bases and J by 2 bases, with 21 bases between them.

This clonotype appeared a few times. The rearrangement links TRBV20-1 to TRBJ2-1; 7 bases map to TRBD2. V was pared by 7 bases and J by 2 bases, with 11 bases of the junction left unmatched. Germline CDR1 and CDR2: DFQATT and SNEGSKA (reference sequence). CDR3 length: 15 residues. The CDR3: CSVRPERGTYNEQFF. CDR3 sequence (DNA): TGCAGTGTTAGGCCGGAGCGGGGTACCTACAATGAGCAGTTCTTC.

This clonotype was detected a few times. The rearrangement links TRBV20-1 to TRBJ2-3; D may be TRBD2 (6 bases). This CDR3 spans 14 amino acids. Trimming pared 6 bases from V and 5 bases from J, leaving 18 bases between. Germline V CDR1 and CDR2: DFQATT, SNEGSKA (reference sequence). CDR3 in amino acids: CSASLDGRRDTQYF. The CDR3 bases are TGCAGTGCCAGCCTGGACGGGAGACGAGATACGCAGTATTTT.

This clonotype was observed at least ten times. The genes are TRBV20-1 and TRBJ2-2, with a tentative D call TRBD2 (6 bases). This CDR3 is 14 amino acids long. With 2 bases removed from V and 2 bases from J, the gap between germline ends came to 9 bases. Germline-derived CDR1 and CDR2 are DFQATT and SNEGSKA (reference sequence). The CDR3 nucleotides are TGCAGTGCTAGATTGGCGGGAAACACCGGGGAGCTGTTTTTT. This gives the protein CSARLAGNTGELFF.

This clonotype was observed many times. The chain uses TRBV11-1 and TRBJ2-1, with 11 bases identical to TRBD2. The CDR3 has 18 residues. Germline V lookup: CDR1 SGHAT, CDR2 FQDESV (reference sequence). V trimming: 8 bases; J trimming: 0 bases; junction bases outside the gene matches: 12. CDR3 sequence: CASHPGTSGVSSYNEQFF. DNA of the CDR3: TGTGCCAGCCACCCAGGGACTAGCGGAGTGAGCTCCTACAATGAGCAGTTCTTC. Full variable domain (outside the CDR3, taken from reference TRBV11-1 and TRBJ2-1): EAEVAQSPRYKITEKSQAVAFWCDPISGHATLYWYRQILGQGPELLVQFQDESVVDDSQLPKDRFSAERLKGVDSTLKIQPAELGDSAMYLCASHPGTSGVSSYNEQFFGPGTRLTVL.

This clonotype was detected ten times or more. This chain links TRBV12-3 or TRBV12-4 with TRBJ2-3, with 14 bases fitting TRBD2. The CDR3 sequence is 16 residues long. Trimming took 3 bases from V and 6 from J; bases not matched to a gene: 5. The CDR3 spells CASSFRLAGGGDTQYF. As DNA, the CDR3 is TGTGCCAGCAGTTTCCGACTAGCGGGAGGGGGGGATACGCAGTATTTT.

This clonotype has just a few counts. The J gene is TRBJ1-6, the V gene TRBV20-1, with 7 bases fitting TRBD1. Germline lookup yields CDR1 DFQATT and CDR2 SNEGSKA (reference sequence). The CDR3 is 18 amino acids. Germline trimming cut 0 bases from V and 6 bases from J; bases unmatched to any gene: 14. Here the CDR3 DNA reads TGCAGTGCTAGAGATGGGCGGGATCCAGGGGGGTTTAATTCACCCCTCCACTTT. It yields the protein CSARDGRDPGGFNSPLHF.

The table lists this clonotype with a few counts. For the CDR3, the DNA is TGTGCCAGCAGCCCTCACTCCTACGAGCAGTACTTC. It yields the protein CASSPHSYEQYF. The rearrangement links TRBV7-9 to TRBJ2-7, with D unclear. Per germline, CDR1 SEHNR and CDR2 FQNEAQ (reference sequence). This CDR3 region has 12 residues. V lost 5 bases and J 0 bases, leaving 5 bases between the germline ends.

This clonotype was detected a few times. This chain uses TRBV29-1 with TRBJ1-1; 10 nucleotides match TRBD1. The CDR3 loop spans 16 amino acids. Germline CDR1 and CDR2: SQVTM and ANQGSEA. V trimming: 2 bases; J trimming: 5 bases; junction bases outside the gene matches: 11. In nucleotides, the CDR3 is TGCAGCGTTGAACCGACAGGGGGCGCTGGTAGTACTGAAGCTTTCTTT. Its translation: CSVEPTGGAGSTEAFF.

This clonotype was observed many times. This chain uses TRBV15 with TRBJ2-7, with D uncertain. There are 15 residues in the CDR3. V lost 3 bases to trimming and J lost 0 bases, with 12 bases between them. Germline V gene lookup returns CDR1 LNHNV and CDR2 YYDKDF (reference sequence). The CDR3 loop reads CATSRDLTSSYEQYF. In DNA, the CDR3 is TGTGCCACCAGCAGGGACCTTACTTCCTCCTACGAGCAGTACTTC.

Many counts were recorded for this clonotype. The chain has TRBV6-4 and TRBJ2-2; D possibly corresponds to TRBD1 (6 bases). V shed 0 bases and J shed 6 bases, with 8 bases lying between them. The CDR3 has 14 residues. Germline loops: CDR1 MRHNA, CDR2 SNTAGT. CDR3 in amino acids: CASSDSYRAGELFF. In DNA, the CDR3 is TGTGCCAGCAGTGACTCGTACAGGGCCGGGGAGCTGTTTTTT.

The chain combines TRBV19 with TRBJ1-5; 7 positions agree with TRBD1. Germline CDR1 reads LNHDA; CDR2 reads SQIVND (reference sequence). With V trimmed by 3 bases and J by 7 bases, 9 bases remained unmatched. The CDR3 has 15 amino acids. The CDR3 nucleotides read TGTGCCAGTAGTATCCCCCCGACAGGGCACCAGCCCCAGCATTTT. Protein: CASSIPPTGHQPQHF.

This chain connects TRBV30 to TRBJ2-1; 8 bases fit TRBD2. The ends lost 0 bases at V and 5 bases at J; junction bases unmatched: 6. The CDR3 covers 15 residues. Germline V gene data show CDR1 as GTSNPN and CDR2 as SVGIG (reference sequence). The DNA for the CDR3 is TGTGCCTGGAGTGTAATGTTAGCGGGACACAATGAGCAGTTCTTC. It specifies CAWSVMLAGHNEQFF.

This clonotype was seen a few times. The CDR3, as DNA: TGTGCCAGCAGCTTTAACGGCCAGAGGACTGAAGCTTTCTTT. The encoded protein is CASSFNGQRTEAFF. The chain carries TRBV7-9 and TRBJ1-1; D is unclear. The CDR3 runs to 14 residues. CDR1 is SEHNR and CDR2 is FQNEAQ in the germline V gene (reference sequence). V was shortened by 3 bases and J by 5 bases, with 13 bases between the two germline ends.